One and the same sample provided the 9 T cell receptor beta chains below, sequenced in a study of shared clonotypes between healthy human individuals (TCRdb year 2020). Library creation used the immunoSEQ multiplex PCR assay. TCRdb holds this immuneACCESS table with in-frame rearrangements only. Some clones are missing; in checked studies, unresolved V genes explain under half, and the rest has no known cause. This sample comprises a few million clones, over 85% of them detected only once. The top ten clones comprise roughly 0.15% of the sample. Material: naive CD4+ T cells sorted from blood. The sample's cell subset or site label, in plain terms: CD45RA+ positively selected. The receptors originated from a man younger than 35 in good health.

This rearrangement joins TRBV5-4 to TRBJ2-3; a weak D match, TRBD1 (6 bases). CDR3 length: 16 amino acids. V gave up 1 base and J gave up 0 bases, with 12 bases separating them. Germline values: CDR1 SGHNT, CDR2 YYREEE (reference sequence). Written as DNA, the CDR3 is TGTGCCAGCAGCTTGTTGGGGGCAACTAGCACAGATACGCAGTATTTT. It codes for CASSLLGATSTDTQYF.

This chain connects TRBV10-3 to TRBJ1-2; a possible D gene is TRBD1 (6 bases). The germline gives CDR1 ENHRY, CDR2 SYGVKD. The V gene lost 0 bases and the J gene lost 7 bases, with 12 bases spanning the gap. This CDR3 has 14 residues. CDR3 in DNA: TGTGCCATCAGTGAGTCGGGGGGGGCGCGTGGCTACACCTTC. It encodes CAISESGGARGYTF.

This rearrangement joins TRBV6-4 to TRBJ2-2; D gene ambiguous. The CDR3 is 13 amino acids. V was shortened by 0 bases and J by 7 bases, with 6 bases between the two germline ends. CDR1 is MRHNA and CDR2 is SNTAGT in the germline V gene. Here the CDR3 DNA reads TGTGCCAGCAGTGACTCGATGGGCGGGGAGCTGTTTTTT. Amino acids: CASSDSMGGELFF.

The chain employs TRBV2 and TRBJ2-5, with 7 bases lining up with TRBD1. Per germline, CDR1 SNHLY and CDR2 FYNNEI. The CDR3 consists of 15 residues. V dropped 7 bases and J dropped 2; count of bases not matched to a gene: 10. The CDR3 loop is CASTMAKGAQETQYF. CDR3 coding DNA: TGTGCCAGCACCATGGCAAAGGGGGCGCAAGAGACCCAGTACTTC.

The rearrangement joins TRBV15 to TRBJ2-1, with 10 bases identical to TRBD2. Germline CDR1 LNHNV, CDR2 YYDKDF (reference sequence). The CDR3 is made up of 17 amino acids. The trim removed 1 base at V and 3 bases at J, leaving 6 bases unmatched. Here the CDR3 reads CATSRALAGVNYNEQFF. The CDR3 DNA reads as TGTGCCACCAGCAGAGCCCTAGCGGGAGTTAACTACAATGAGCAGTTCTTC.

A note on this clone: The sample carries other DNA sequences with the same CDR3. The rearrangement joins TRBV5-1 to TRBJ2-5, with 10 nucleotides matching TRBD1. V lost 0 bases, J lost 1 base, and 0 bases stayed unmatched. CDR3 size: 15 residues. CDR1 and CDR2 (germline): SGHRS, YFSETQ. The CDR3 spells CASSLGQGAQETQYF. CDR3 DNA sequence: TGCGCCAGCAGCTTGGGACAGGGGGCCCAAGAGACCCAGTACTTC.

The CDR3 DNA sequence: TGTGCCAGCACCAAACAGGGGTATGGCTACACCTTC. This codes for CASTKQGYGYTF. This chain connects TRBV28 to TRBJ1-2; 7 nucleotides agree with TRBD1. CDR3 length: 12 amino acids. Germline V CDR1 and CDR2: MDHEN, SYDVKM. J gave up 5 bases and V 7 bases, and 4 bases lay outside the gene matches.

This chain uses TRBV10-3 with TRBJ2-1; D is perhaps TRBD1 (5 bases). V shed 4 bases and J shed 1 base, with 11 bases lying between them. The length of the CDR3 is 15 residues. CDR1 and CDR2 (germline): ENHRY, SYGVKD. The CDR3 loop is CAISGGRGSYNEQFF. The CDR3 DNA sequence: TGTGCCATCAGTGGCGGTAGGGGATCCTACAATGAGCAGTTCTTC.

V and J are TRBV6-5 and TRBJ2-5; 8 bases line up with TRBD2. CDR1 is MNHEY and CDR2 is SVGAGI in the germline V gene. The ends lost 2 bases at V and 2 bases at J; junction bases unmatched: 7. The CDR3 is 16 residues long. DNA of the CDR3: TGTGCCAGCAGTTACACGGCTAGCGGGTTACAAGAGACCCAGTACTTC. It is translated as CASSYTASGLQETQYF.